This T cell receptor (beta chain) came from a study of blood T cells in healthy people across ages. Looking at the study overall: There was about one barcoded beta molecule captured by template switching per two T cells.

Germline V gene data show CDR1 as MNHNY and CDR2 as SVGAGI (reference sequence). This CDR3 region has 15 residues. In each sample, at least 7 million PBMCs were isolated. For the second PCR, which ran for roughly 7 to 11 cycles, a sample-barcoded 5' primer and a J-beta primer mix were used. The authors tagged each cDNA molecule using a template-switch adaptor with 12 random nucleotides. TCRdb re-derived calls from the 5' RACE reads in MiXCR, one entry per CDR3 protein. The repertoire holds approximately 1.5 million distinct CDR3 sequences, with approximately 39% as singletons. This clonotype was seen a handful of times. Its antigen is unknown. Germline and junction disagree at one end, which may indicate a read error. Findings of the study overall: Unknown donor CMV status possibly confounded expanded clonotype changes.

Material for sequencing was blood. This chain connects TRBV6-6 to TRBJ2-5, with 10 nucleotides matching TRBD1. The J call may be mistaken, given a closer DNA end match to TRBJ2-7. This receptor was identified in a woman in her late teens or twenties in good health. CDR3 residues: CASNYPGTGATEQYF. The CDR3 DNA sequence: TGTGCCAGCAATTACCCCGGGACAGGGGCGACCGAGCAGTACTTC.